Below are 3 T cell receptor beta chains sequenced from a single sample in a study of T cells after yellow fever vaccination. Via MiXCR, TCRdb re-called the 5' RACE reads, giving one row per CDR3 protein. The repertoire consists of 450,000 to 650,000 distinct CDR3 sequences, with approximately 12% occurring once and the leading ten covering over 12%. Here the sequenced sample was PBMCs, taken on the day of the yellow fever booster vaccination. The receptors stem from a young man who received the YFV17D yellow fever vaccine.

The V gene is TRBV15, the J gene TRBJ2-3; 10 positions agree with TRBD2. Trimming cost V 5 bases and J 3 bases; bases outside gene matches: 11. The CDR3 spans 17 residues. CDR1 and CDR2 (germline): LNHNV, YYDKDF (reference sequence). Here the CDR3 reads CATSGKVAGGRTDTQYF. In DNA, the CDR3 is TGTGCCACCAGCGGTAAAGTAGCGGGAGGTAGGACAGATACGCAGTATTTT.

The rearrangement joins TRBV18 to TRBJ2-7; a weak D match, TRBD1 (5 bases). The CDR3 length is 14 residues. Trimming removed 0 bases from V and 0 bases from J, with 6 bases in between. Germline V CDR1 and CDR2: KGHSH, LQKENI. CDR3 coding DNA: TGTGCCAGCTCACCACCGCAGGGCTCCTACGAGCAGTACTTC. This sequence encodes CASSPPQGSYEQYF.

The table lists this clonotype with a few counts. The V and J genes are TRBV4-2 and TRBJ2-7; no definite D call. The CDR3 extends over 15 amino acids. Germline CDR1 reads LGHNA; CDR2 reads YNFKEQ. Trimming stripped 0 bases from V and 0 bases from J, with 9 bases between. In DNA, the CDR3 is TGTGCCAGCAGCCAAGAGTCGGCAAGCTCCTACGAGCAGTACTTC. Translated, it gives CASSQESASSYEQYF.